This T cell receptor (beta chain) was retrieved from a study of cytomegalovirus exposure and HLA in healthy donors. The protocol was immunoSEQ multiplex PCR, while the TCRdb copy is restricted to in-frame clones and leaves out a portion. The table records about 60,000 clones, under 95% of them present only once. The V and J ends lost 5 bases and 6 bases respectively, with 12 bases between them. The CDR3 length is 13 residues. The germline gives CDR1 SGHTA, CDR2 FQGNSA. This chain uses TRBV7-2 with TRBJ2-3, with D tentatively TRBD1 (6 bases). The receptor comes from a man aged 18 to 30 in good health and CMV-seronegative. Sequenced: PBMCs. CDR3 sequence (DNA): TGTGCCAGCAGCGGTACTAGGGGGGATACGCAGTATTTT. As protein: CASSGTRGDTQYF.